A selection of T cell receptor beta chains follows, all from one sample in a study of cytomegalovirus exposure and HLA in healthy donors. Sequencing was performed with immunoSEQ multiplex PCR; in TCRdb, only in-frame clones are kept and a portion is missing. The sample has tens of thousands of clones; roughly four fifths are singletons. Sequencing was done on a sample of PBMCs. These receptors were collected from a human donor in good health. Both conserved end residues are trimmed from each CDR3. The D gene is left open where the match is weak.

>TRBV9|NA|TRBJ2-5
ASSVVQGMGTQY
>TRBV28|NA|TRBJ2-1
ASSLYSSYNEQF
>TRBV9|NA|TRBJ2-2
ASSKLGQNTGELF
>TRBV19|NA|TRBJ2-1
ASSINRDNEQF
>TRBV11-1|NA|TRBJ1-1
ASSFRDNTEAF
>TRBV4-1|NA|TRBJ2-6
ASSQAHLSGANVLT
>TRBV7-2|NA|TRBJ1-2
ASSLATRAHYGYT
>TRBV6-6|NA|TRBJ2-1
ASRMGLSNNEQF
>TRBV7-2|NA|TRBJ2-7
ASSSTGLPRAEQY
>TRBV11-2|TRBD2|TRBJ2-7
ASSYSGGGDYEQY
>TRBV28|NA|TRBJ2-3
ASSFFGLTDTQY
>TRBV29-1|NA|TRBJ2-7
SATQGGEQY
>TRBV27|NA|TRBJ1-1
ASSFSGRANTEAF
>TRBV30|TRBD1|TRBJ2-7
AWARDRGLTYEQY
>TRBV11-2|NA|TRBJ2-5
ASSPRETQY
>TRBV7-6|NA|TRBJ2-1
ASSFLAGGQF
>TRBV11-2|TRBD2|TRBJ2-5
ASSLAGGGQETQY
>TRBV7-3|NA|TRBJ2-1
ASSSTGENNEQF
>TRBV18|NA|TRBJ2-1
ASSTQGSSYNEQF
>TRBV27|NA|TRBJ2-1
ASSLQPGEQF
>TRBV6-5|NA|TRBJ2-1
ASSSQGGTCEQF
>TRBV5-4|TRBD1|TRBJ2-2
ASRPGTGRFTGELF
>TRBV2|TRBD1|TRBJ1-1
ASSADRGEAF
>TRBV7-9|NA|TRBJ2-1
ASSLLPYLGEGNEQF
>TRBV5-4|TRBD1|TRBJ1-1
ASSQEDRGRLNTEAF
>TRBV5-1|NA|TRBJ2-5
ASSLGQWETQY
>TRBV6-1|NA|TRBJ2-1
ASSQQQISYNEQF
>TRBV4-2|TRBD2|TRBJ2-2
ASGGTSTTGELF
>TRBV15|TRBD1|TRBJ2-3
ATSTITTGSGTQY
>TRBV7-9|TRBD2|TRBJ2-2
ASSPKSGRAEAGELF
>TRBV18|NA|TRBJ2-3
ASSPPFKSTDTQY